The T cell receptor beta chain under discussion was sequenced for a study of OX40 agonist ivuxolimab in advanced cancers. V lost 0 bases, J lost 5 bases, and 12 bases stayed unmatched. This CDR3 spans 17 amino acids. The germline CDR1 and CDR2 sequences are SGHDT and YYEEEE. Clones were read by immunoSEQ multiplex PCR, and TCRdb kept only the in-frame ones, dropping some. The sample holds tens of thousands of clones, about 90% seen once. The material sequenced was CD4+ or CD8+ T cells sorted from blood, taken in a trial of the OX40 agonist ivuxolimab. The chain is built from TRBV5-6 and TRBJ2-7; 9 nucleotides align to TRBD2. The clonotype was recovered from an adult with an advanced solid tumor such as melanoma, head and neck, liver or kidney cancer. CDR3 sequence: CASSLGGGQAGGHEQYF. The DNA of the CDR3 is TGTGCCAGCAGCTTGGGAGGTGGACAAGCGGGAGGACACGAGCAGTACTTC.